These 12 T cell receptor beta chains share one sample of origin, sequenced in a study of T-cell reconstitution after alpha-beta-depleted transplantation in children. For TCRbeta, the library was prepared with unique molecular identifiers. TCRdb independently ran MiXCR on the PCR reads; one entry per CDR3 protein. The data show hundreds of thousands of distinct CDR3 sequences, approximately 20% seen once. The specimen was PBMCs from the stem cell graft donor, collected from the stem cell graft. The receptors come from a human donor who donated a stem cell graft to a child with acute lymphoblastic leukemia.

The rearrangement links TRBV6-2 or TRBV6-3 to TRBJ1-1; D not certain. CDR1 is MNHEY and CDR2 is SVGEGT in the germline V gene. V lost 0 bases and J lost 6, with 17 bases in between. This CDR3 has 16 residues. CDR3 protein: CASSYSPLRLAPEAFF. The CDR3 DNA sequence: TGTGCCAGCAGTTACTCGCCTCTACGGTTGGCCCCTGAAGCTTTCTTT.

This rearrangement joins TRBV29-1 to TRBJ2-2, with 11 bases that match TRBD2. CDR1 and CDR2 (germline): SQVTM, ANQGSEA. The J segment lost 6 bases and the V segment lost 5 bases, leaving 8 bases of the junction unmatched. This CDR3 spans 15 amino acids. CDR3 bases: TGCAGCGTTCCGGGTCTAGCGGGAGGCCCCGGGGAGCTGTTTTTT. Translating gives CSVPGLAGGPGELFF.

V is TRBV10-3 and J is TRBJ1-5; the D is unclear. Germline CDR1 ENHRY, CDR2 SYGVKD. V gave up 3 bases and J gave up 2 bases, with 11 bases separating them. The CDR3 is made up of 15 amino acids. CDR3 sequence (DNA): TGTGCCATCAGTGAAAGGGTCGGTGGCAATCAGCCCCAGCATTTT. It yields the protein CAISERVGGNQPQHF.

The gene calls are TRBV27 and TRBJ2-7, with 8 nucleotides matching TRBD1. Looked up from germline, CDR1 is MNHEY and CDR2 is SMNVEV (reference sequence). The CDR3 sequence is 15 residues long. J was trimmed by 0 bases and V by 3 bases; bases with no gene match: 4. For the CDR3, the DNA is TGTGCCAGCAGTTTGACAGGGGATTACTCCTACGAGCAGTACTTC. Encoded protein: CASSLTGDYSYEQYF.

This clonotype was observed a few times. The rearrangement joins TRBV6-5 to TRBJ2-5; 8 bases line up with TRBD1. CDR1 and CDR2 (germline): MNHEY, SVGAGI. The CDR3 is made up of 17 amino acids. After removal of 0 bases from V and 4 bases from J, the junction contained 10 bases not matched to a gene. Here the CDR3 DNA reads TGTGCCAGCAGTTACTCCTTTTCCGGGACAGGCGGAGAGACCCAGTACTTC. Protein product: CASSYSFSGTGGETQYF.

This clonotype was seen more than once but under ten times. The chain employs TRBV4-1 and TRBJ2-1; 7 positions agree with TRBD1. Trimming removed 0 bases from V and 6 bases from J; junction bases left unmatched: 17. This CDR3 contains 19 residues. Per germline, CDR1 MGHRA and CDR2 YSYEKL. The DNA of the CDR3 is TGCGCCAGCAGCCAAGATGGGACAGCGGTGGAAATTGGGGGCAATGAGCAGTTCTTC. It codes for CASSQDGTAVEIGGNEQFF.

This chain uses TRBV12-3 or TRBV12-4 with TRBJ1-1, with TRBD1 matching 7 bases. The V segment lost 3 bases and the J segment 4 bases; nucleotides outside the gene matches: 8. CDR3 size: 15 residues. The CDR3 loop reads CASSFRTGLGTEAFF. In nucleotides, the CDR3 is TGTGCCAGCAGTTTTAGGACAGGCCTGGGCACTGAAGCTTTCTTT.

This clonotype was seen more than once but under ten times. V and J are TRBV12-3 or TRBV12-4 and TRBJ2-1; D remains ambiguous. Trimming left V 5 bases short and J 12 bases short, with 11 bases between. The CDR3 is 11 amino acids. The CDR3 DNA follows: TGTGCCAGCAGTCACGGGCTTAGGCAGTTCTTC. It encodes CASSHGLRQFF.

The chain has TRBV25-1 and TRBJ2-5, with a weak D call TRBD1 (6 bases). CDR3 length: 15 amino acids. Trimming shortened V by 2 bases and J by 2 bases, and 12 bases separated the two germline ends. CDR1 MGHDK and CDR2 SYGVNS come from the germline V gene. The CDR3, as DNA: TGTGCCAGCAGTGAACCCGGACAGCTACAAGAGACCCAGTACTTC. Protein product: CASSEPGQLQETQYF. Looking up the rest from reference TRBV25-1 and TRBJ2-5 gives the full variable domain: EADIYQTPRYLVIGTGKKITLECSQTMGHDKMYWYQQDPGMELHLIHYSYGVNSTEKGDLSSESTVSRIRTEHFPLTLESARPSHTSQYLCASSEPGQLQETQYFGPGTRLLVL.

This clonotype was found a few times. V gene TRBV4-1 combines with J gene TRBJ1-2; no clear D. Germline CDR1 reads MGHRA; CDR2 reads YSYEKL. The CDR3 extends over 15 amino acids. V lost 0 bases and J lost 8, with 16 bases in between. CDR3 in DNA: TGCGCCAGCAGCCAAGATCCAAGGCAGGTGGACGGCTACACCTTC. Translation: CASSQDPRQVDGYTF.

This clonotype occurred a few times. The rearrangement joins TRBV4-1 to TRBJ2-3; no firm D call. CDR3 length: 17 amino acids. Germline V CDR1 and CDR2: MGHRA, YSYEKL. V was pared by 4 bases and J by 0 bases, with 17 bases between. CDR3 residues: CASSPLQALLSTDTQYF. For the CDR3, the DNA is TGCGCCAGCAGCCCTCTCCAAGCACTTCTAAGCACAGATACGCAGTATTTT.

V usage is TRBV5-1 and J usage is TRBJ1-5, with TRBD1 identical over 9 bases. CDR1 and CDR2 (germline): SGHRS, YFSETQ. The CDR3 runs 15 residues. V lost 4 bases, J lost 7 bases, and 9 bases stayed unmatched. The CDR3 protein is CASSLSGTGYQPQHF. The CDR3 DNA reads TGCGCCAGCAGCCTTTCCGGGACAGGGTACCAGCCCCAGCATTTT.